This T cell receptor (beta chain) was retrieved from a study of T-cell memory formation after mild COVID-19. Overall study: Clusters of TCRs were largely donor specific.

Study findings and constraints: CD4+ contracting clones lay mainly in CM and EM, CD8+ ones in EMRA. Certain responding clones were present in pre-infection memory, suggesting participation of cross-reactive memory.

TCRdb ran MiXCR on the 5' RACE reads and lists one entry per CDR3 protein. The repertoire holds some 190,000 distinct CDR3 sequences, with approximately 20% as singletons. Trimming removed 1 base from V and 0 bases from J, with 5 bases in between. This CDR3 has 14 amino acids. Germline V gene lookup returns CDR1 SNHLY and CDR2 FYNNEI. This clonotype appeared once. What it recognizes is unknown. Sequencing was performed on PBMCs or a T cell subset sorted from them (not recorded which). This clonotype was sampled from an adult woman who had mild COVID-19 (a few samples of this study predate the infection). Cell type and time point are not known. The chain recombines TRBV2 with TRBJ2-3; D remains unclear. Written as DNA, the CDR3 is TGTGCCAGCAGTGAAGGTTTGAGCACAGATACGCAGTATTTT. It encodes CASSEGLSTDTQYF.